What follows are 5 T cell receptor beta chains derived from one specimen sequenced in a study of cytomegalovirus exposure and HLA in healthy donors. PCR primers comprised 60 Vbeta and 13 Jbeta primers. Generated by immunoSEQ multiplex PCR, the TCRdb table keeps only in-frame clones and is missing some. The sample spans about 76,000 clones; the ten largest clones claim 5%. Sequencing input: PBMCs. Source of these receptors: a woman in her 40s in good health and CMV-seropositive.

The J gene is TRBJ1-1, the V gene TRBV5-1; TRBD1 is a possible D gene (5 bases). The CDR3 length is 17 residues. Germline CDR1 and CDR2: SGHRS and YFSETQ. V was shortened by 0 bases and J by 2 bases, with 17 bases between the two germline ends. CDR3 loop: CASSLADRHPSNTEAFF. CDR3 sequence (DNA): TGCGCCAGCAGCTTGGCCGACAGACACCCCTCTAACACTGAAGCTTTCTTT.

This rearrangement joins TRBV6-1 to TRBJ2-7; 7 bases line up with TRBD1. V was pared by 3 bases and J by 2 bases, with 4 bases of the junction left unmatched. The V gene's germline CDR1 is MNHNS and CDR2 SASEGT. This CDR3 is 14 amino acids long. The CDR3 loop is CASSDGTEAYEQYF. The DNA of the CDR3 is TGTGCCAGCAGTGACGGGACAGAAGCCTACGAGCAGTACTTC.

This sequence joins TRBV5-4 and TRBJ2-5; 9 bases fit TRBD1. The tail of the sequence fits TRBJ2-7 better, so the J call may be wrong. The germline V gene encodes CDR1 SGHNT and CDR2 YYREEE (reference sequence). This CDR3 contains 15 residues. Here the CDR3 DNA reads TGTGCCAACTCCCCGTGGACAGGGGTATCCTACGAGCAGTACTTC. Translated: CANSPWTGVSYEQYF.

The rearrangement joins TRBV7-9 to TRBJ2-7; D unresolved. CDR1 and CDR2 from the germline V gene are SEHNR and FQNEAQ (reference sequence). The CDR3 is 15 amino acids. The V end was cut by 5 bases, the J end by 0 bases, with 14 bases between. CDR3 nucleotides: TGTGCCAGCAGCCCCCCGTTTGGTAGCTCCTACGAGCAGTACTTC. It is translated as CASSPPFGSSYEQYF.

The genes are TRBV7-9 and TRBJ2-7, with 11 bases fitting TRBD1. The CDR3 is 16 residues long. CDR1 is SEHNR, CDR2 FQNEAQ, per germline (reference sequence). J was trimmed by 1 base and V by 1 base; bases with no gene match: 3. CDR3 DNA: TGTGCCAGCAGCTTAGGGGGACAGGGGGGGTCCTACGAGCAGTACTTC. Protein: CASSLGGQGGSYEQYF.